The 21 T cell receptor beta chains below were found in one sample sequenced in a study of blood T cell repertoires in COVID-19. Produced via immunoSEQ multiplex PCR; TCRdb's table is partial and in-frame only. The sample records 190,000 or so clones, about 90% being singletons. Sequenced: peripheral blood. These receptors originate from a man aged 50 to 59 with acute or convalescent COVID-19.

J is TRBJ1-2 and V is TRBV7-9, with TRBD1 identical over 10 bases. The trim removed 4 bases at V and 8 bases at J, leaving 10 bases unmatched. The germline V gene encodes CDR1 SEHNR and CDR2 FQNEAQ (reference sequence). CDR3 length equals 15 residues. The chain's CDR3 is CASSWQSSGQGGYTF. The CDR3 region has the DNA TGTGCCAGCAGCTGGCAATCCTCGGGACAGGGGGGCTACACCTTC.

The V and J genes are TRBV28 and TRBJ1-5; D gene uncertain. V gave up 5 bases and J gave up 6 bases, with 17 bases separating them. Germline V gives CDR1 MDHEN, CDR2 SYDVKM. The CDR3 covers 15 residues. The CDR3 reads CASSPSGLATQPQHF. In nucleotides, the CDR3 is TGTGCCAGCAGTCCATCTGGGTTAGCTACTCAGCCCCAGCATTTT.

The J gene is TRBJ1-1, the V gene TRBV5-4; the match to TRBD1 covers 7 bases. V shed 4 bases, J shed 1 base, and the junction held 4 bases outside the gene matches. Germline V gene sequence: CDR1 SGHNT, CDR2 YYREEE (reference sequence). The CDR3 covers 14 residues. The CDR3 region is CASSVGQSNTEAFF. Here the CDR3 DNA reads TGTGCCAGCAGCGTGGGACAGTCGAACACTGAAGCTTTCTTT.

V gene TRBV5-1 combines with J gene TRBJ1-2; 7 positions match TRBD1. Trimming cost V 4 bases and J 4 bases; bases outside gene matches: 10. The CDR3 length is 15 residues. CDR1 SGHRS and CDR2 YFSETQ come from the germline V gene. CDR3 protein: CASSRGDSEIYGYTF. The CDR3 region has the DNA TGCGCCAGCAGCCGTGGGGACAGCGAGATCTATGGCTACACCTTC.

This sequence joins TRBV27 and TRBJ1-4; TRBD1 agrees at 9 bases. The length of the CDR3 is 14 residues. V was pared by 6 bases and J by 8 bases, with 7 bases of the junction left unmatched. Germline V gives CDR1 MNHEY, CDR2 SMNVEV (reference sequence). CDR3 amino acids: CASRPRTGVEKLFF. Written as DNA, the CDR3 is TGTGCCAGCAGGCCCAGGACAGGGGTGGAAAAACTGTTTTTT.

J is TRBJ2-1 and V is TRBV7-2; TRBD2 aligns across 10 bases. V was pared by 5 bases and J by 4 bases, with 5 bases of the junction left unmatched. CDR1 and CDR2 (germline): SGHTA, FQGNSA. This CDR3 region has 15 residues. The CDR3 sequence is CASSQLAGLYNEQFF. Here the CDR3 DNA reads TGTGCCAGCAGCCAACTAGCGGGGCTGTACAATGAGCAGTTCTTC.

The chain employs TRBV14 and TRBJ1-2; D may be TRBD1 (6 bases). The germline gives CDR1 SGHDN, CDR2 FVKESK. The germline V and J ends were trimmed by 1 base and 8 bases, with 11 bases remaining between them. The length of the CDR3 is 13 residues. The CDR3 coding sequence is TGTGCCAGCAGCCAAGTCTGGACAGAGGGCTACACCTTC. This translates into CASSQVWTEGYTF.

V is TRBV4-1 and J is TRBJ2-1, with a weak D call TRBD2 (5 bases). CDR3 length equals 16 residues. Trimming took 1 base from V and 1 from J, leaving 11 bases between them. Germline loops: CDR1 MGHRA, CDR2 YSYEKL. The CDR3 protein is CASSQGAVLSYNEQFF. The CDR3 coding sequence is TGCGCCAGCAGCCAAGGAGCGGTTCTTTCCTACAATGAGCAGTTCTTC.

This chain joins TRBV24-1 and TRBJ1-4; possibly TRBD1 for D (5 bases). CDR3 length: 15 residues. V lost 7 bases, J lost 4 bases, and 15 bases lay in between. The germline gives CDR1 KGHDR, CDR2 SFDVKD. The DNA for the CDR3 is TGTGCCACCAGCGAAGGTGGGGGGGGTAATGAAAAACTGTTTTTT. As protein: CATSEGGGGNEKLFF.

CDR3 in DNA: TGTGCCAGCAGTTTTGGGCCCTTGGATACGCAGTATTTT. Translating it yields CASSFGPLDTQYF. V gene TRBV27 combines with J gene TRBJ2-3; no clear D gene. Germline assignment: CDR1 MNHEY and CDR2 SMNVEV (reference sequence). V lost 3 bases and J 6 bases, leaving 10 bases between the germline ends. The CDR3 loop spans 13 amino acids.

The chain is built from TRBV18 and TRBJ2-1; D might be TRBD1 (5 bases). Looked up from germline, CDR1 is KGHSH and CDR2 is LQKENI. CDR3 length equals 16 residues. V lost 1 base, J lost 5 bases, and 15 bases lay in between. CDR3 sequence reads: CASSPLGLGRNNEQFF. The CDR3, as DNA: TGTGCCAGCTCACCACTGGGGCTGGGCCGCAACAATGAGCAGTTCTTC.

This clone appeared a single time. The chain has TRBV7-2 and TRBJ2-1; 10 bases fit TRBD2. J was trimmed by 8 bases and V by 1 base; bases with no gene match: 5. Germline loops: CDR1 SGHTA, CDR2 FQGNSA. The length of the CDR3 is 15 residues. The CDR3, as DNA: TGTGCCAGCAGCTTAGTCAGCGGGGGGGCCTATGAGCAGTTCTTC. Residues: CASSLVSGGAYEQFF. The whole variable domain, filled in from reference TRBV7-2 and TRBJ2-1, reads GAGVSQSPSNKVTEKGKDVELRCDPISGHTALYWYRQSLGQGLEFLIYFQGNSAPDKSGLPSDRFSAERTGGSVSTLTIQRTQQEDSAVYLCASSLVSGGAYEQFFGPGTRLTVL.

This clone has only one observation. This chain links TRBV27 with TRBJ1-1, with 10 bases identical to TRBD1. Germline V gene data show CDR1 as MNHEY and CDR2 as SMNVEV (reference sequence). V lost 6 bases to trimming and J lost 5 bases; unmatched junction nucleotides: 3. The CDR3 spans 13 residues. This CDR3 reads CASRGTGATEAFF. CDR3 DNA sequence: TGTGCCAGCAGAGGGACAGGGGCGACTGAAGCTTTCTTT.

The J gene is TRBJ2-4, the V gene TRBV30; D is unclear. CDR1 GTSNPN and CDR2 SVGIG come from the germline V gene (reference sequence). The ends were cut back, 0 bases at V and 7 bases at J, with 4 bases in the middle. This CDR3 contains 11 residues. The CDR3 region is CAWSVPNIQYF. DNA of the CDR3: TGTGCCTGGAGTGTTCCGAACATTCAGTACTTC.

CDR3 DNA: TGTGCCAGCAGAACGGACAGGAATGGACCCTACGAGCAGTACGTC. Translated: CASRTDRNGPYEQYV. The chain is built from TRBV6-6 and TRBJ2-7; 7 nucleotides match TRBD1. CDR1 MNHNY and CDR2 SVGAGI come from the germline V gene (reference sequence). The CDR3 sequence is 15 residues long. The J segment lost 2 bases and the V segment lost 6 bases, leaving 10 bases of the junction unmatched.

The table lists this clone with a count of one. The chain joins TRBV28 to TRBJ1-2; D uncertain. Per germline, CDR1 MDHEN and CDR2 SYDVKM. The V and J ends lost 3 bases and 8 bases respectively, with 16 bases between them. This CDR3 region has 14 residues. The CDR3 coding sequence is TGTGCCAGCAGTTTCACCTTAACCCCGGGGGGCTACACCTTC. Encoded protein: CASSFTLTPGGYTF.

This chain uses TRBV27 with TRBJ1-5; a weak D match, TRBD1 (5 bases). CDR1 is MNHEY, CDR2 SMNVEV, per germline (reference sequence). CDR3 length: 15 amino acids. Trimming removed 7 bases at V and 0 bases at J, with 13 bases between. Written as DNA, the CDR3 is TGTGCCAGCACCTGGGACTCGTCTAGCAATCAGCCCCAGCATTTT. Encoded protein: CASTWDSSSNQPQHF.

V and J are TRBV20-1 and TRBJ1-5, with a possible D match to TRBD1 (6 bases). The V gene's germline CDR1 is DFQATT and CDR2 SNEGSKA (reference sequence). Deletions cut 6 bases from V and 2 bases from J, with 17 bases between. The CDR3 totals 15 residues. The CDR3 DNA is TGCAGTGCGAGTAGGGGGGGCGAGGGCAATCAGCCCCAGCATTTT. Its protein is CSASRGGEGNQPQHF.

The chain uses TRBV6-2 or TRBV6-3 and TRBJ1-2; no firm D call. The CDR3 consists of 12 residues. CDR1 is MNHEY, CDR2 SVGEGT, per germline. Trimming cost V 4 bases and J 3 bases, with 6 bases left between them. CDR3 region: CASSFSYYGYTF. CDR3 DNA sequence: TGTGCCAGCAGTTTCAGTTACTATGGCTACACCTTC.

This chain uses TRBV9 with TRBJ2-2, with D possibly matching TRBD2 (5 bases). CDR3 length equals 15 residues. Looked up from germline, CDR1 is SGDLS and CDR2 is YYNGEE. Trimming pared 2 bases from V and 6 bases from J, leaving 14 bases between. CDR3 nucleotide sequence: TGTGCCAGCAGCGTCTCTAGCTTCCAGTCCGGGGAGCTGTTTTTT. Protein: CASSVSSFQSGELFF.

The chain couples TRBV19 to TRBJ1-6, with TRBD1 matching 9 bases. The germline V gene has CDR1 LNHDA and CDR2 SQIVND (reference sequence). The ends lost 3 bases at V and 4 bases at J; junction bases unmatched: 1. The CDR3 consists of 15 residues. The CDR3 spells CASSIDRGYNSPLHF. The CDR3 DNA follows: TGTGCCAGTAGTATCGACAGGGGGTATAATTCACCCCTCCACTTT.